This TCR beta chain was documented in a study of blood T cell repertoires in COVID-19. Study-wide background: Sample material is recorded as cDNA or gDNA derived from T cells, B-cell-depleted T cells, or PBMCs.

From germline, CDR1 is SGHDN and CDR2 FVKESK. The CDR3 has 17 residues. V shed 3 bases, J shed 5 bases, and the junction held 10 bases outside the gene matches. Cohort allocation depended upon clinical history that participants reported. Generated by immunoSEQ multiplex PCR, the TCRdb table keeps only in-frame clones and is missing some. Counted here are hundreds of thousands of clones, approximately 85% occurring once; the ten biggest clones make up about 8.2%. The chain couples TRBV14 to TRBJ2-1; 10 bases map to TRBD2. Input material: PBMCs or T cells enriched from blood (not recorded which). The TCR comes from a woman aged 45-59 years with acute COVID-19. CDR3 protein: CASSQVDSGGFNNEQFF. The CDR3 nucleotides are TGTGCCAGCAGCCAGGTGGATAGCGGGGGGTTCAACAATGAGCAGTTCTTC.